Each of the 18 T cell receptor beta chains below was sequenced from the same sample in a study of cytomegalovirus exposure and HLA in healthy donors. Vbeta (60) and Jbeta (13) primers were used in the PCR. Clones were sequenced by immunoSEQ multiplex PCR, and TCRdb holds only the in-frame ones, with some missing. The sample carries 100,000 or so clones, 76% recorded once. The sample consisted of PBMCs. These receptors all come from a woman aged 40 to 50 in good health and CMV-seropositive.

This sequence joins TRBV30 and TRBJ1-2, with a weak D call TRBD1 (5 bases). CDR3 length: 15 residues. The V gene's germline CDR1 is GTSNPN and CDR2 SVGIG (reference sequence). The ends were cut back, 5 bases at V and 7 bases at J, with 23 bases in the middle. The CDR3 DNA follows: TGTGCCTGGGATGCCTCCGGGGGGGTCTCGATTGGCTACACCTTC. Its translation is CAWDASGGVSIGYTF.

The CDR3 spells CATGTGHDYGYTF. In DNA form, the CDR3 reads TGCGCCACCGGGACAGGGCACGACTATGGCTACACCTTC. The J gene is TRBJ1-2, the V gene TRBV5-1; 9 nucleotides align to TRBD1. The CDR3 has 13 amino acids. CDR1 and CDR2 from the germline V gene are SGHRS and YFSETQ. The trim removed 9 bases at V and 3 bases at J, leaving 6 bases unmatched. The entire variable domain, with the rest obtained from reference TRBV5-1 and TRBJ1-2, is as follows: KAGVTQTPRYLIKTRGQQVTLSCSPISGHRSVSWYQQTPGQGLQFLFEYFSETQRNKGNFPGRFSGRQFSNSRSEMNVSTLELGDSALYLCATGTGHDYGYTFGSGTRLTVV.

The chain recombines TRBV9 with TRBJ2-3; TRBD1 agrees at 10 bases. This CDR3 has 16 amino acids. J gave up 7 bases and V 0 bases, and 8 bases lay outside the gene matches. Germline values: CDR1 SGDLS, CDR2 YYNGEE. In DNA form, the CDR3 reads TGTGCCAGCAGCGTAGAGGCGACAGGGGGCGAGAATACGCAGTATTTT. This gives the protein CASSVEATGGENTQYF. Variable domain in full (rest from reference TRBV9 and TRBJ2-3): DSGVTQTPKHLITATGQRVTLRCSPRSGDLSVYWYQQSLDQGLQFLIQYYNGEERAKGNILERFSAQQFPDLHSELNLSSLELGDSALYFCASSVEATGGENTQYFGPGTRLTVL.

The rearrangement uses TRBV27 and TRBJ1-2; D may be TRBD1 (5 bases). Germline assignment: CDR1 MNHEY and CDR2 SMNVEV (reference sequence). The ends were cut back, 6 bases at V and 8 bases at J, with 16 bases in the middle. CDR3 size: 13 residues. This chain's CDR3 is CASSLFSGVGYTF. CDR3 sequence (DNA): TGTGCCAGCAGCTTGTTTTCGGGGGTGGGCTACACCTTC.

This clone showed up just a few times. CDR3 coding DNA: TGTGCCAGCAGCTTAGCCACAGCATGGGGGGTCGCCCAAGAGACCCAGTACTTC. Translation: CASSLATAWGVAQETQYF. The V gene is TRBV7-9, the J gene TRBJ2-5; TRBD2 might be the D (6 bases). Trimming pared 0 bases from V and 1 base from J, leaving 18 bases between. CDR1 is SEHNR and CDR2 is FQNEAQ in the germline V gene (reference sequence). The CDR3 is made up of 18 amino acids.

The chain is built from TRBV7-8 and TRBJ1-4; 8 bases match TRBD1. The germline gives CDR1 SGHVS, CDR2 FQNEAQ. The CDR3 sequence is 14 residues long. The V segment lost 5 bases and the J segment 8 bases; nucleotides outside the gene matches: 7. The CDR3 DNA reads TGTGCCAGCAGCCTTCGGACAGGGCGAGAAAAACTGTTTTTT. It translates to CASSLRTGREKLFF.

The rearrangement uses TRBV2 and TRBJ2-5, with no clear D. Per germline, CDR1 SNHLY and CDR2 FYNNEI. The CDR3 loop spans 13 amino acids. V lost 4 bases to trimming and J lost 2 bases, with 8 bases between them. CDR3 loop: CASSVNGQETQYF. The CDR3 nucleotides are TGTGCCAGCAGTGTTAACGGTCAAGAGACCCAGTACTTC.

The CDR3 region has the DNA TGCGCCAGCAGCCAAGCCGGGACAAGGAACGGCTACACCTTC. It yields the protein CASSQAGTRNGYTF. This chain links TRBV4-1 with TRBJ1-2; maybe TRBD1 (6 bases). Germline CDR1 and CDR2: MGHRA and YSYEKL. CDR3 length: 14 amino acids. The V gene lost 1 base and the J gene lost 8 bases, with 14 bases spanning the gap.

V usage is TRBV19 and J usage is TRBJ1-1; a possible D gene is TRBD1 (5 bases). The germline gives CDR1 LNHDA, CDR2 SQIVND (reference sequence). The V end was cut by 5 bases, the J end by 0 bases, with 13 bases between. The CDR3 sequence is 15 residues long. CDR3 amino acids: CASSVEGALNTEAFF. The CDR3 DNA sequence: TGTGCCAGTAGTGTTGAAGGGGCTCTGAACACTGAAGCTTTCTTT.

J is TRBJ2-1 and V is TRBV2, with no clear D. Trimming stripped 6 bases from V and 5 bases from J, with 11 bases between. The germline gives CDR1 SNHLY, CDR2 FYNNEI. This CDR3 contains 13 residues. CDR3: CASRLDGNNEQFF. The CDR3 DNA sequence: TGTGCCAGCAGGCTAGACGGAAACAATGAGCAGTTCTTC.

The sample holds one count of this clone. The V gene is TRBV5-1, the J gene TRBJ2-5; TRBD1 aligns across 9 bases. This CDR3 comprises 14 residues. Germline CDR1 reads SGHRS; CDR2 reads YFSETQ. The V segment lost 4 bases and the J segment 5 bases; nucleotides outside the gene matches: 6. As DNA, the CDR3 is TGCGCCAGCAGCCCCGGACAGGGGTGGGAGACCCAGTACTTC. It specifies CASSPGQGWETQYF.

The count of this clone is one. V usage is TRBV5-4 and J usage is TRBJ2-2; TRBD2 agrees at 12 bases. J lost 3 bases, V lost 3 bases, and 12 bases had no gene match. The length of the CDR3 is 19 residues. Germline V gives CDR1 SGHNT, CDR2 YYREEE (reference sequence). CDR3 amino acids: CASSSLAGGQHGYTGELFF. The CDR3, as DNA: TGTGCCAGCAGCTCCCTAGCGGGGGGGCAGCATGGATACACCGGGGAGCTGTTTTTT.

V is TRBV11-2 and J is TRBJ2-3; TRBD2 matches at 11 bases. The CDR3 runs to 19 residues. CDR1 SGHAT and CDR2 FQNNGV come from the germline V gene. The V and J ends lost 2 bases and 3 bases, in that order; junction bases with no gene match: 13. DNA for the CDR3: TGTGCCAGCAGCTTAAATAGCGGGGGGGCGAGGATGAGGACAGATACGCAGTATTTT. Residues: CASSLNSGGARMRTDTQYF. Looking up the rest from reference TRBV11-2 and TRBJ2-3 gives the full variable domain: EAGVAQSPRYKIIEKRQSVAFWCNPISGHATLYWYQQILGQGPKLLIQFQNNGVVDDSQLPKDRFSAERLKGVDSTLKIQPAKLEDSAVYLCASSLNSGGARMRTDTQYFGPGTRLTVL.

The V and J genes are TRBV6-1 and TRBJ1-1; D gene unclear. V gave up 8 bases and J gave up 5 bases, with 18 bases separating them. Germline CDR1 and CDR2: MNHNS and SASEGT. This CDR3 spans 14 amino acids. In nucleotides, the CDR3 is TGTGCCAGCTCCACTCCAGGAAGATTAACTGAAGCTTTCTTT. Translated: CASSTPGRLTEAFF.

The rearrangement joins TRBV2 to TRBJ2-1; possible D gene TRBD1, 6 bases. The CDR3 contains 14 residues. Germline V lookup: CDR1 SNHLY, CDR2 FYNNEI. V lost 7 bases, J lost 5 bases, and 15 bases lay in between. The CDR3 sequence is CASTRDTLHNEQFF. The CDR3 DNA sequence: TGTGCCAGCACGAGGGACACGCTCCACAATGAGCAGTTCTTC.

The CDR3 sequence: CASSLQGRAPEKLFF. The CDR3 bases are TGTGCCAGCAGTTTACAGGGCAGAGCTCCAGAAAAACTGTTTTTT. This sequence joins TRBV27 and TRBJ1-4; TRBD1 is a possible D gene (5 bases). This CDR3 has 15 residues. Trimming took off 2 bases at V and 8 bases at J, with 15 bases between the two ends. The germline gives CDR1 MNHEY, CDR2 SMNVEV (reference sequence).

The chain recombines TRBV30 with TRBJ2-3, with D maybe TRBD1 (6 bases). The V end was cut by 3 bases, the J end by 2 bases, with 15 bases between. This CDR3 has 15 amino acids. The germline CDR1 and CDR2 sequences are GTSNPN and SVGIG (reference sequence). CDR3: CAWSAKWTATDTQYF. Here the CDR3 DNA reads TGTGCCTGGAGCGCGAAATGGACAGCCACAGATACGCAGTATTTT.

The chain joins TRBV11-2 to TRBJ1-1; D is unresolved. The germline V gene encodes CDR1 SGHAT and CDR2 FQNNGV. The length of the CDR3 is 13 residues. Trimming cost V 0 bases and J 3 bases, with 5 bases left between them. CDR3 in amino acids: CASSLEQYTEAFF. The DNA for the CDR3 is TGTGCCAGCAGCTTAGAACAGTACACTGAAGCTTTCTTT.